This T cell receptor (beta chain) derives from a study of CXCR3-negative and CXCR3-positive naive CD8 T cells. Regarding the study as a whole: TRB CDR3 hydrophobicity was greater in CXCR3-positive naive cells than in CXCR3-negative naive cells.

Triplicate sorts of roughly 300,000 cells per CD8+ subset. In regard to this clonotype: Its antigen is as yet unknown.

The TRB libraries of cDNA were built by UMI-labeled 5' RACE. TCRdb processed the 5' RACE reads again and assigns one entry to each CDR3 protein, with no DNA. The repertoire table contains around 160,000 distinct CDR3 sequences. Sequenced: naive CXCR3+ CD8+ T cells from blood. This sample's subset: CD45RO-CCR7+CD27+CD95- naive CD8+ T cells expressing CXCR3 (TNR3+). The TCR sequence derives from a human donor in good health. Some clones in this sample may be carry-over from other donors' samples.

The CDR3 sequence is CSVEGGNGYTF. J is TRBJ1-2 and V is TRBV29-1. This CDR3 region has 11 residues. Germline assignment: CDR1 SQVTM and CDR2 ANQGSEA.